This T cell receptor beta chain stems from a study of T cell responses to AZD1222 COVID-19 vaccine. General study findings and limits: The study found Spike-specific TCR breadth and depth rose after two AZD1222 doses.

Trimming at V came to 4 bases and at J to 8 bases, leaving 7 bases not matched to a gene. The germline gives CDR1 SGHTA, CDR2 FQGNSA. This CDR3 has 14 residues. With respect to this clone: Its target is not known. This sample includes further DNA sequences coding for the same CDR3.

Profiled with immunoSEQ multiplex PCR; TCRdb holds only in-frame clones, not every one. The profile covers approximately 110,000 clones, with roughly nine tenths appearing a single time and roughly 4.5% taken by the ten largest. The receptor comes from an adult in good health. The source was peripheral blood, collected on day 0 of AZD1222 vaccination. This chain uses TRBV7-2 with TRBJ1-4; 7 bases align to TRBD1. The CDR3 coding sequence is TGTGCCAGCAGCTCTCAGGGGGGGAGGGAAAAACTGTTTTTT. Its protein product is CASSSQGGREKLFF.